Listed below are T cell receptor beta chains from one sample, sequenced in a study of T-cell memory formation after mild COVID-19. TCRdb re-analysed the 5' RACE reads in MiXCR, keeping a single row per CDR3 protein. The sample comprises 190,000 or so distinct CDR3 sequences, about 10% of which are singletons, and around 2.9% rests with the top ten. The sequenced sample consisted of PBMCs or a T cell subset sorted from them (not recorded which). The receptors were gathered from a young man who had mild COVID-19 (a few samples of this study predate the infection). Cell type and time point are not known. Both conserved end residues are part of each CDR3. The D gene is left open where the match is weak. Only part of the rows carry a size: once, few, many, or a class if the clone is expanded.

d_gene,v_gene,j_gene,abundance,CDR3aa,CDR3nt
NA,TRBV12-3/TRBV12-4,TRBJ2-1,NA,CASIDGRSEQFF,TGTGCCAGCATTGATGGCCGCAGTGAGCAGTTCTTC
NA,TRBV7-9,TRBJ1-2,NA,CASSSRRQGYGYTF,TGTGCCAGCAGCTCCCGGCGGCAGGGCTATGGCTACACCTTC
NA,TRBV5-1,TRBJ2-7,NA,CASSIDSCEQYF,TGCGCCAGCAGCATTGACAGCTGCGAGCAGTACTTC
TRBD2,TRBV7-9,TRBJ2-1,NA,CASSSPRASGNNEQFF,TGTGCCAGCAGCTCCCCCAGGGCTAGCGGCAACAATGAGCAGTTCTTC
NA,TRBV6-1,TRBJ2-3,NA,CDSSEQKSTDTQYF,TGTGACAGCAGTGAGCAGAAAAGCACAGATACGCAGTATTTT
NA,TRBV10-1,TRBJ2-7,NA,CASKVEEQYF,TGCGCCAGCAAGGTAGAAGAGCAGTACTTC
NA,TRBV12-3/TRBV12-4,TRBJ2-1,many,CASSPESYNEQFF,TGTGCCAGCAGCCCCGAGTCCTACAATGAGCAGTTCTTC
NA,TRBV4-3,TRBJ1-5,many,CASSQDGQGRQPQHF,TGCGCCAGCAGCCAAGATGGGCAGGGGAGGCAGCCCCAGCATTTT
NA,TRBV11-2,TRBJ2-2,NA,CASSIPTGELFF,TGTGCCAGCAGCATTCCTACCGGGGAGCTGTTTTTT
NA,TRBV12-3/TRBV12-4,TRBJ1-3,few,CASSLWIVRESSGNTIYF,TGTGCCAGCAGTTTATGGATTGTACGGGAAAGCTCTGGAAACACCATATATTTT
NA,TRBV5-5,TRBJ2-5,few,CASSRYRDGETQYF,TGTGCCAGCAGCCGTTACAGGGACGGAGAGACCCAGTACTTC